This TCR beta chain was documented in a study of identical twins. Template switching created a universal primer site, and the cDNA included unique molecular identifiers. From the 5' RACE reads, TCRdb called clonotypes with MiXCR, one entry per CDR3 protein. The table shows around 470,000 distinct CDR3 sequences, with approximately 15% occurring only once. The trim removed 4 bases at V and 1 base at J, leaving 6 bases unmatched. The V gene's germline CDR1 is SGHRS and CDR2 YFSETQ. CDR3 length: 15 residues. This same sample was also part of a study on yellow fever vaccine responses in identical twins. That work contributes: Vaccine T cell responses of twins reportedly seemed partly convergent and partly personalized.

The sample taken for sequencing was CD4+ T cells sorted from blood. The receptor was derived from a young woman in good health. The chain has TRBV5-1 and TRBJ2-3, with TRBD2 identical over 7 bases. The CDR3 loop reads CASSVSGWGTDTQYF. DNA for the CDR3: TGCGCCAGCAGCGTTAGCGGGTGGGGCACAGATACGCAGTATTTT.